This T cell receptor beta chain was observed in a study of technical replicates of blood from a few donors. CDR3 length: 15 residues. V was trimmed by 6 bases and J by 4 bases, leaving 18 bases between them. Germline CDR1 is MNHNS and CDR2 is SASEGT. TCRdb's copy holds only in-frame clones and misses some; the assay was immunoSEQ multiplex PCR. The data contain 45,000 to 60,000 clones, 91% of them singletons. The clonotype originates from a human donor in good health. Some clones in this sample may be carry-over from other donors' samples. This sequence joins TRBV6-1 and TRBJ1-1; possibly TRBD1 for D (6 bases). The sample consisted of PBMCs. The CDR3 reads CASRRGRGSGTEAFF. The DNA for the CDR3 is TGTGCCAGCAGGAGGGGGAGAGGGTCGGGCACTGAAGCTTTCTTT.